Sequencing of this T cell receptor (beta chain) was carried out in a study of graft-versus-host responses after intestinal transplantation. Study details: Multivisceral, liver-intestinal, or isolated intestinal transplants were received by the recipients. Recipients uniformly received anti-thymocyte globulin induction, followed by tacrolimus and steroids for about 3 years.

Germline CDR1 MNHNS, CDR2 SASEGT. There are 17 residues in the CDR3. J gave up 4 bases and V 2 bases, and 10 bases lay outside the gene matches. As to this clone: Its antigen is currently unknown.

Study conclusions and caveats: The presence of high graft-versus-host to host-versus-graft clonal ratios in allografts characterized patients with graft-donor T cell macrochimerism. GvH clones were identified in recipient marrow, with some first appearing in ileum or blood.

The repertoire was sequenced with immunoSEQ multiplex PCR; TCRdb's copy has only in-frame clones and lacks some. Here the sample spans approximately 68,000 clones, nearly 90% being singletons. The receptor was isolated from a human donor who was the organ donor for an intestinal transplant. The chain couples TRBV6-1 to TRBJ2-3, with TRBD1 matching over 9 bases. The sample was unstimulated CD8+ T cells sorted from spleen or lymph node cells, taken before transplant. The CDR3 nucleotides are TGTGCCAGCAGTGAACAAGCCGGGACAGGGTATGCAGATACGCAGTATTTT. This translates into CASSEQAGTGYADTQYF.